This T cell receptor (beta chain) appears in the sequencing data of a study of naive and memory T cell subsets. The study's findings and limits: TCRs were reportedly recovered from both biopsy types, mostly tuberculin test sites.

Ligated cDNA underwent four rounds of PCR with nested alpha and beta constant region primers and SP2. Reverse transcription of blood and skin TCR RNA was primed at alpha and beta constant regions. TCRdb re-derived calls from the UMI-ligation and nested PCR reads in MiXCR, one entry per CDR3 protein. The sample has 40,000 or so distinct CDR3 sequences, approximately 9.9% seen once. The treatment is: skin biopsy from PPD injection site in Mantoux-positive individual. An oligonucleotide containing a UMI was ligated to the 3' end of TCR cDNA. CDR1 is KGHSH and CDR2 is LQKENI in the germline V gene. CDR3 length equals 17 residues. Trimming removed 3 bases at V and 6 bases at J, with 21 bases between. This clonotype was recorded at least ten times. Its specificity is unknown.

The V and J genes are TRBV18 and TRBJ2-1; either TRBD1 or TRBD2 may fit D (5 bases each). The receptor was isolated from an adult in good health. Sequencing was performed on skin, taken from a tuberculin skin test site. The CDR3 here is CASSPTNPLSGTNEQFF. CDR3 nucleotides: TGTGCCAGCTCACCTACTAACCCCTTATCGGGGACCAATGAGCAGTTCTTC. The full variable domain, completed using reference TRBV18 and TRBJ2-1, is NAGVMQNPRHLVRRRGQEARLRCSPMKGHSHVYWYRQLPEEGLKFMVYLQKENIIDESGMPKERFSAEFPKEGPSILRIQQVVRGDSAAYFCASSPTNPLSGTNEQFFGPGTRLTVL.